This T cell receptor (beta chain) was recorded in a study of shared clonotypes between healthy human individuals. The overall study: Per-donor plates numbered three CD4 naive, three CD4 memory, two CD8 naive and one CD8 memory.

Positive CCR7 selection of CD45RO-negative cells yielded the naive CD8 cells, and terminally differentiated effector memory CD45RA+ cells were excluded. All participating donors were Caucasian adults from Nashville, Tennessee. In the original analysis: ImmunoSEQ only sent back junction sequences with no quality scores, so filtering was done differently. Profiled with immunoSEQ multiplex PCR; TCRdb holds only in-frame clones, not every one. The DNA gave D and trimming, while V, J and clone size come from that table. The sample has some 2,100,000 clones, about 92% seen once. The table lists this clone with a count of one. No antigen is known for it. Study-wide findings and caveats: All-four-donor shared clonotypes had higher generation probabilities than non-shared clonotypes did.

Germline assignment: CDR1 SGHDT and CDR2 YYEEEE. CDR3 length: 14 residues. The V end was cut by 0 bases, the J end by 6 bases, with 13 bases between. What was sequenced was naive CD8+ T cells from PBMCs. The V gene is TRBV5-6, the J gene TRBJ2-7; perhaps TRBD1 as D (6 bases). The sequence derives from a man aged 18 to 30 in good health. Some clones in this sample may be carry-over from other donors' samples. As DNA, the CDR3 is TGTGCCAGCAGCTTGGGGACAGCTTTAGGCGAGCAGTACTTC. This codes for CASSLGTALGEQYF.